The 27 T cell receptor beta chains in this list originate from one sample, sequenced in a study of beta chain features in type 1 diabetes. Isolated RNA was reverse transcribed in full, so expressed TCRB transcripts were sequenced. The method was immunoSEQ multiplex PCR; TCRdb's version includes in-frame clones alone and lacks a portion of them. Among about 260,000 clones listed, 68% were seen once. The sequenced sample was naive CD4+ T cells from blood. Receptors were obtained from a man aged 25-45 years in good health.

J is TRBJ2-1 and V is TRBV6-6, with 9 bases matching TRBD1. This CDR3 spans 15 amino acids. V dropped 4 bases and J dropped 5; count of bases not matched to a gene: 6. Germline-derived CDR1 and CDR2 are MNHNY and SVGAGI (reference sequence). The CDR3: CASSLRTGAHNEQFF. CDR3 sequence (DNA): TGTGCCAGCAGTTTAAGGACAGGGGCACACAATGAGCAGTTCTTC.

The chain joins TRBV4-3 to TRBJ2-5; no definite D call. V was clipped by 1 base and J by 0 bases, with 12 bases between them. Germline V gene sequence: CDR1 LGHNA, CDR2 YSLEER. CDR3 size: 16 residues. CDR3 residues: CASSQGRADHQETQYF. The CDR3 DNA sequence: TGCGCCAGCAGCCAAGGACGGGCAGACCACCAAGAGACCCAGTACTTC.

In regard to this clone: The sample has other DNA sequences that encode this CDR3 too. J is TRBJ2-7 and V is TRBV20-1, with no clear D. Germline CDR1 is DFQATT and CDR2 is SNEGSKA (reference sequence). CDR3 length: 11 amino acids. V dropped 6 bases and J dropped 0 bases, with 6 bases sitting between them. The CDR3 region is CSAADSYEQYF. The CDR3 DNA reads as TGCAGTGCGGCGGACTCCTACGAGCAGTACTTC.

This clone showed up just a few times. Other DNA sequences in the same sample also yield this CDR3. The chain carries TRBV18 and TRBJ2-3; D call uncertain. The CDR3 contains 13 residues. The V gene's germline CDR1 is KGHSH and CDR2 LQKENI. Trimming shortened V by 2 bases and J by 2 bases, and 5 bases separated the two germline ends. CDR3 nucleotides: TGTGCCAGCTCACCAGGGGTCACAGATACGCAGTATTTT. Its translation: CASSPGVTDTQYF.

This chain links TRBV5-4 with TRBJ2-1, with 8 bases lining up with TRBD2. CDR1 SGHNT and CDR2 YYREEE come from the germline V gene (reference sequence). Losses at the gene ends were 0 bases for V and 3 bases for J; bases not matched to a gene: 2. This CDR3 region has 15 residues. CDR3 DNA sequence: TGTGCCAGCAGCTTGGAGCGGGGGCTCTACAATGAGCAGTTCTTC. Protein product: CASSLERGLYNEQFF.

CDR3 in amino acids: CAWSSSGLPGTSSYNEQFF. CDR3 DNA: TGTGCCTGGAGCTCCTCGGGACTACCGGGCACGAGCTCCTACAATGAGCAGTTCTTC. This sequence joins TRBV30 and TRBJ2-1, with TRBD2 matching over 7 bases. The trim removed 3 bases at V and 0 bases at J, leaving 17 bases unmatched. Germline CDR1 reads GTSNPN; CDR2 reads SVGIG (reference sequence). The CDR3 has 19 residues.

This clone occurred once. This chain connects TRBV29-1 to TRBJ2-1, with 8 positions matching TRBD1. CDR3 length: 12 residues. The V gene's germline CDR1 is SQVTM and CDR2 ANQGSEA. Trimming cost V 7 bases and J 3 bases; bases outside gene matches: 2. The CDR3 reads CSDRGYYNEQFF. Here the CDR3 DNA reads TGCAGCGACAGGGGGTACTACAATGAGCAGTTCTTC.

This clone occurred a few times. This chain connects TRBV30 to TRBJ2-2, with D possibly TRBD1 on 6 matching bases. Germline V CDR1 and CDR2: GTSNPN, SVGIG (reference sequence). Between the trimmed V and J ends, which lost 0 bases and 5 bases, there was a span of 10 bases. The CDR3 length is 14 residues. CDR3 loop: CAWSVQGGTGELFF. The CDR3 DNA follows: TGTGCCTGGAGTGTACAAGGGGGAACCGGGGAGCTGTTTTTT.

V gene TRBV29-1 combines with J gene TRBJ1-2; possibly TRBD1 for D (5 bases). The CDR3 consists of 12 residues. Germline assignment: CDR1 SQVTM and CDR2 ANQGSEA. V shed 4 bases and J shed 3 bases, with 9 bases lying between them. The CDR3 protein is CSVVQADYGYTF. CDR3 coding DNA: TGCAGCGTTGTACAGGCTGACTATGGCTACACCTTC.

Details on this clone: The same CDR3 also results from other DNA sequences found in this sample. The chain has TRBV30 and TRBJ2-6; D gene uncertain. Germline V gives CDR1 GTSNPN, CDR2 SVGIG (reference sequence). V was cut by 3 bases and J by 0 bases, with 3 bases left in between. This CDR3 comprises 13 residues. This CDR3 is CAWRSSGANVLTF. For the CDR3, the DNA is TGTGCCTGGAGAAGCTCTGGGGCCAACGTCCTGACTTTC.

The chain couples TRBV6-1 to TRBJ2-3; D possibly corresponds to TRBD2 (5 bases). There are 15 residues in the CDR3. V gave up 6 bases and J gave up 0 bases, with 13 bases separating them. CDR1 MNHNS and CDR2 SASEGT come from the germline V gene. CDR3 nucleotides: TGTGCCAGCAGCCTAACCGGGGTTAGCACAGATACGCAGTATTTT. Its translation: CASSLTGVSTDTQYF.

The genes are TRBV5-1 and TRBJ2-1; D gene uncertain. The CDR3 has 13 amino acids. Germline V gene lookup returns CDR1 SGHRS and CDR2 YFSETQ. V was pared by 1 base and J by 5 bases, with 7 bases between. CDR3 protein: CASSLTGNNEQFF. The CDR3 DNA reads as TGCGCCAGCAGCTTGACTGGAAACAATGAGCAGTTCTTC.

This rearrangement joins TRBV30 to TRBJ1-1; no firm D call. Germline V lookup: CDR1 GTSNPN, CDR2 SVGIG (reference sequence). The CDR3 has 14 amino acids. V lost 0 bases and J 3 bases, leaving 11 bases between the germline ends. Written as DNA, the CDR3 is TGTGCCTGGAGTGTAAGGCCTGTGGACACTGAAGCTTTCTTT. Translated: CAWSVRPVDTEAFF.

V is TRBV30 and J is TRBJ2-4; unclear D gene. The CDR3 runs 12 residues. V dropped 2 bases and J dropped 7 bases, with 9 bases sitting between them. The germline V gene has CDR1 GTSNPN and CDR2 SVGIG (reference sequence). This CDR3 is CAWSIQSNIQYF. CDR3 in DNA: TGTGCCTGGAGTATCCAGAGCAACATTCAGTACTTC.

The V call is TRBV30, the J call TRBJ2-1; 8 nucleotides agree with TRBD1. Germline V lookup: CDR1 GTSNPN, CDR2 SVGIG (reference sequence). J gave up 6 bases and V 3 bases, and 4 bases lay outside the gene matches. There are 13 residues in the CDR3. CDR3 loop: CAWSPTGANEQFF. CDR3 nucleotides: TGTGCCTGGAGCCCGACAGGGGCCAATGAGCAGTTCTTC.

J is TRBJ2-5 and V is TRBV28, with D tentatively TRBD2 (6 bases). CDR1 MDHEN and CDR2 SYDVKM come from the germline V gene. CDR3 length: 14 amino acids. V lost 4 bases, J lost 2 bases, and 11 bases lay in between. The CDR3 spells CASSSSGRQETQYF. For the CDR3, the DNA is TGTGCCAGCAGTTCTAGTGGGAGGCAAGAGACCCAGTACTTC.

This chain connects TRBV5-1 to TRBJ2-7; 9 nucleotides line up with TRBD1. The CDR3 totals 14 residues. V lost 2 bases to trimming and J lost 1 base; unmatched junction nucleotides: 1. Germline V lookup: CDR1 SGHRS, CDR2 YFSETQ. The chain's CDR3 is CASSLQGASYEQYF. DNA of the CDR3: TGCGCCAGCAGCTTACAGGGGGCGTCCTACGAGCAGTACTTC.

This CDR3 reads CASSWHLGGTDTQYF. For the CDR3, the DNA is TGTGCCAGCAGCTGGCATCTGGGGGGCACAGATACGCAGTATTTT. This sequence joins TRBV5-4 and TRBJ2-3, with D perhaps assigned TRBD1 or TRBD2 (5 bases each). Germline lookup yields CDR1 SGHNT and CDR2 YYREEE (reference sequence). V was clipped by 3 bases and J by 1 base, with 12 bases between them. This CDR3 contains 15 residues.

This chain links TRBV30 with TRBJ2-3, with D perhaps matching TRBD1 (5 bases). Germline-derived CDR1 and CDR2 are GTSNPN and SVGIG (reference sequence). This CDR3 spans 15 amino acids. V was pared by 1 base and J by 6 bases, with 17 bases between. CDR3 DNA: TGTGCCTGGAGTGCTCCGCAGGGTAGGGCGGATACGCAGTATTTT. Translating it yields CAWSAPQGRADTQYF. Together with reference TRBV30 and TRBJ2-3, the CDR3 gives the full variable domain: SQTIHQWPATLVQPVGSPLSLECTVEGTSNPNLYWYRQAAGRGLQLLFYSVGIGQISSEVPQNLSASRPQDRQFILSSKKLLLSDSGFYLCAWSAPQGRADTQYFGPGTRLTVL.

This CDR3 reads CASSQEGDYSYEQYF. DNA of the CDR3: TGCGCCAGCAGCCAAGAGGGGGACTACTCCTACGAGCAGTACTTC. The chain has TRBV4-1 and TRBJ2-7, with 7 nucleotides matching TRBD2. Germline V lookup: CDR1 MGHRA, CDR2 YSYEKL. V lost 0 bases, J lost 0 bases, and 2 bases stayed unmatched. The CDR3 consists of 15 residues.

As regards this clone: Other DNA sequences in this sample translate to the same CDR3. This CDR3 is CAWSTGSYEQYF. Here the CDR3 DNA reads TGTGCCTGGAGTACGGGGTCCTACGAGCAGTACTTC. The rearrangement joins TRBV30 to TRBJ2-7; possible D gene TRBD2, 5 bases. V lost 2 bases, J lost 1 base, and 6 bases lay in between. This CDR3 contains 12 residues. From germline, CDR1 is GTSNPN and CDR2 SVGIG (reference sequence).

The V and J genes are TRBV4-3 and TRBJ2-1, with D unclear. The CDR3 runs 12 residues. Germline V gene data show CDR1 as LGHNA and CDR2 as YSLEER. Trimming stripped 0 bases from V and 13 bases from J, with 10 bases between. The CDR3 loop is CASSQDMRSQFF. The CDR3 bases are TGCGCCAGCAGCCAAGATATGAGGTCCCAGTTCTTC.

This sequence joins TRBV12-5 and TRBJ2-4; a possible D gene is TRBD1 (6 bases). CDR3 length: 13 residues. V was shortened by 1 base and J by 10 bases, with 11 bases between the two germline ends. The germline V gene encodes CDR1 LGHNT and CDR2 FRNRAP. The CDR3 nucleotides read TGTGCTAGTGGTTTGGAAAACAGGGATATTCAGTACTTC. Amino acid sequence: CASGLENRDIQYF.

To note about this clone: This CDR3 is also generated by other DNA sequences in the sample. CDR3 amino acids: CAWSGGQGYEQYF. The CDR3 DNA reads TGTGCCTGGAGTGGAGGACAGGGCTACGAGCAGTACTTC. This chain joins TRBV30 and TRBJ2-7; TRBD1 matches 8 bases. V gave up 1 base and J gave up 3 bases; unmatched junction bases: 2. Germline V gene lookup returns CDR1 GTSNPN and CDR2 SVGIG (reference sequence). The CDR3 runs to 13 residues.

The CDR3 coding sequence is TGTGCCACCAGCGGAGGACTAGCGGGAGTGGCAGATACGCAGTATTTT. It codes for CATSGGLAGVADTQYF. The chain uses TRBV15 and TRBJ2-3, with TRBD2 matching over 13 bases. V was clipped by 5 bases and J by 4 bases; unmatched bases: 6. Germline V gene lookup returns CDR1 LNHNV and CDR2 YYDKDF (reference sequence). This CDR3 is built from 16 residues.

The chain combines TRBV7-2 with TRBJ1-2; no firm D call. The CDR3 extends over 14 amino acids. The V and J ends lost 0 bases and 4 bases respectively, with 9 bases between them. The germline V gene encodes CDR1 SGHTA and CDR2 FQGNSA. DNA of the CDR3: TGTGCCAGCAGCTTAGCACCGGCAGCCTATGGCTACACCTTC. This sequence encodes CASSLAPAAYGYTF.

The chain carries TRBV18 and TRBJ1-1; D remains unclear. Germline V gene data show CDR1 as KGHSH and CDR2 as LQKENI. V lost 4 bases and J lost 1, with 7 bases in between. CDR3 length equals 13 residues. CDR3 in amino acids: CASSQGSNTEAFF. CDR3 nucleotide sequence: TGTGCCAGCTCACAAGGGTCGAACACTGAAGCTTTCTTT.